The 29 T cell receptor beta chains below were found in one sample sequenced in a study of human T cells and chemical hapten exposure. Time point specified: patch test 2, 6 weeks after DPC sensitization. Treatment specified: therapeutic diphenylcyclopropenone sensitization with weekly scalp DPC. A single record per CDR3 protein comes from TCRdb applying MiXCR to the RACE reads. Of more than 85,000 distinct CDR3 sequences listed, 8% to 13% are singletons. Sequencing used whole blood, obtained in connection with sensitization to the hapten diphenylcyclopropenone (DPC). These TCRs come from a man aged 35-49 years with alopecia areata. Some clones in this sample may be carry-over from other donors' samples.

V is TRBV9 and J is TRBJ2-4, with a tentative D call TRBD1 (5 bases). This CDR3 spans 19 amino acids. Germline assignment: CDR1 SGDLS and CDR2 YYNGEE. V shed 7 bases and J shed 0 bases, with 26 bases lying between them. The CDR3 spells CASSLGARLPALAKNIQYF. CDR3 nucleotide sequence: TGTGCCAGCTCCTTAGGGGCCAGACTTCCAGCCCTAGCCAAAAACATTCAGTACTTC.

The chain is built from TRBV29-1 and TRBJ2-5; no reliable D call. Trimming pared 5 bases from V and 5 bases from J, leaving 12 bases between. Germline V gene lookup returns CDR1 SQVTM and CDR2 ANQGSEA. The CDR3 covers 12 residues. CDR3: CSVPPVSETQYF. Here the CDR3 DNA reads TGCAGCGTTCCGCCTGTCAGCGAGACCCAGTACTTC.

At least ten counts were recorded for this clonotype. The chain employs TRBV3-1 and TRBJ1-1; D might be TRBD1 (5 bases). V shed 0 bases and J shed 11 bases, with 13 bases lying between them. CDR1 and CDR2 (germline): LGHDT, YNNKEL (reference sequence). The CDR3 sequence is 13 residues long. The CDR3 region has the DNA TGTGCCAGCAGCCAAGAATCCGGGGGTACGGCTTTCTTT. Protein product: CASSQESGGTAFF.

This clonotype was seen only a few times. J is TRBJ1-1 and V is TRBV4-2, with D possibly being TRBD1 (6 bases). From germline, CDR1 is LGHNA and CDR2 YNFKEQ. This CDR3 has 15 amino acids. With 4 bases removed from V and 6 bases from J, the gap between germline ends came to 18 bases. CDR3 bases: TGTGCCAGCAGCCCCGACCCCCAGGGGAGCGCTGAAGCTTTCTTT. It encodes CASSPDPQGSAEAFF.

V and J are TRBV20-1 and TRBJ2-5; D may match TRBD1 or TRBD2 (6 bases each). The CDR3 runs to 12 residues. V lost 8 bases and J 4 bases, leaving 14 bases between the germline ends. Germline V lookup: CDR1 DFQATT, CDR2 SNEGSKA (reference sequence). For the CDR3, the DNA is TGCAGTCGAGCTAGGGGGGCAGAGACCCAGTACTTC. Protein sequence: CSRARGAETQYF.

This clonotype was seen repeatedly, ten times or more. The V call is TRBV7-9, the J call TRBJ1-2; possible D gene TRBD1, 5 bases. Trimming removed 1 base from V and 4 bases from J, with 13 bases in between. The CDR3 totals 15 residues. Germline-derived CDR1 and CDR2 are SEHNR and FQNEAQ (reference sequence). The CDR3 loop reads CASSLVDFGGYGYTF. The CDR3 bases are TGTGCCAGCAGCTTAGTAGATTTCGGGGGCTATGGCTACACCTTC. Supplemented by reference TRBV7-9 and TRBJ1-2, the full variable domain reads DTGVSQNPRHKITKRGQNVTFRCDPISEHNRLYWYRQTLGQGPEFLTYFQNEAQLEKSRLLSDRFSAERPKGSFSTLEIQRTEQGDSAMYLCASSLVDFGGYGYTFGSGTRLTVV.

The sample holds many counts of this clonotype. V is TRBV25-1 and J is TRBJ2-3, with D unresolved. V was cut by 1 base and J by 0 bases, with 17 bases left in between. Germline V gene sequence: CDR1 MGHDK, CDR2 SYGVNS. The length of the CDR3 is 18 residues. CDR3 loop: CASSESVGRHLSTDTQYF. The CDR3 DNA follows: TGTGCCAGCAGTGAATCTGTTGGAAGACACCTAAGCACAGATACGCAGTATTTT. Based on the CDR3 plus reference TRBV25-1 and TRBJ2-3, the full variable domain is EADIYQTPRYLVIGTGKKITLECSQTMGHDKMYWYQQDPGMELHLIHYSYGVNSTEKGDLSSESTVSRIRTEHFPLTLESARPSHTSQYLCASSESVGRHLSTDTQYFGPGTRLTVL.

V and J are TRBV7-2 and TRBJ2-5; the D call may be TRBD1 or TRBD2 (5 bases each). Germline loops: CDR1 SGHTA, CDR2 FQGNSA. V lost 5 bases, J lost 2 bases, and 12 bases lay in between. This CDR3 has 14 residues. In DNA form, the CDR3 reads TGTGCCAGCAGCCCACCGGGACCACAAGAGACCCAGTACTTC. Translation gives CASSPPGPQETQYF. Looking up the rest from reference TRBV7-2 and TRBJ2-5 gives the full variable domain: GAGVSQSPSNKVTEKGKDVELRCDPISGHTALYWYRQSLGQGLEFLIYFQGNSAPDKSGLPSDRFSAERTGGSVSTLTIQRTQQEDSAVYLCASSPPGPQETQYFGPGTRLLVL.

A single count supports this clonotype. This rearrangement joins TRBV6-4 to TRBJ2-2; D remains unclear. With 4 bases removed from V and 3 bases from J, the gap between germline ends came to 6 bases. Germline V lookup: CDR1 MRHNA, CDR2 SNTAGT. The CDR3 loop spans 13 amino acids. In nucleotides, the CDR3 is TGTGCCAGCAGTGCCATAGACACCGGGGAGCTGTTTTTT. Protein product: CASSAIDTGELFF.

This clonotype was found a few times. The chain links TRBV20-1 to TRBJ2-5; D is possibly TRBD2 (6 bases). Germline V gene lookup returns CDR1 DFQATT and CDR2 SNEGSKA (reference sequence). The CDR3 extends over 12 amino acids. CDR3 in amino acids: CSKGGPGETQYF. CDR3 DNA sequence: TGCAGCAAAGGAGGGCCGGGGGAGACCCAGTACTTC.

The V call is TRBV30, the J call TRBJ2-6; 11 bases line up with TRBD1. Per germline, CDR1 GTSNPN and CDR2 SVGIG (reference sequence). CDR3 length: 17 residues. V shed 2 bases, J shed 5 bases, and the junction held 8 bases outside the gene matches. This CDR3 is CAWSPLGQGARANVLTF. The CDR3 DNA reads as TGTGCCTGGAGTCCCCTAGGACAGGGGGCTAGGGCCAACGTCCTGACTTTC.

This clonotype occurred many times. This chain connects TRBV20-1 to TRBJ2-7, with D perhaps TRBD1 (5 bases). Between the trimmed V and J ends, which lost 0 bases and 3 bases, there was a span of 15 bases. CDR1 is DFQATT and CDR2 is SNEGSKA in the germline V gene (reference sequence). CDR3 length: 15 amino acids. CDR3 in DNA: TGCAGTGCTAGAGAAAGGGGAACCTCTCTCTACGAGCAGTACTTC. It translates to CSARERGTSLYEQYF.

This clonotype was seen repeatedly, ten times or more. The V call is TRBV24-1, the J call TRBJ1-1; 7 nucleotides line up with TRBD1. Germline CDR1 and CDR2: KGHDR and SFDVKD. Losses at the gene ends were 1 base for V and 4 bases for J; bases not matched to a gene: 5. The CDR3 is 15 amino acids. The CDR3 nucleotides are TGTGCCACCAGTGATTTCAGGGGGAGCGGCACTGAAGCTTTCTTT. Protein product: CATSDFRGSGTEAFF.

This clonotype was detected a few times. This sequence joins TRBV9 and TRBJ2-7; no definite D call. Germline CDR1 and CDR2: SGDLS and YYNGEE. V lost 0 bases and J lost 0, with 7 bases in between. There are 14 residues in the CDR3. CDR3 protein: CASSVDGNSYEQYF. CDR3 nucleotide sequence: TGTGCCAGCAGCGTAGATGGCAACTCCTACGAGCAGTACTTC.

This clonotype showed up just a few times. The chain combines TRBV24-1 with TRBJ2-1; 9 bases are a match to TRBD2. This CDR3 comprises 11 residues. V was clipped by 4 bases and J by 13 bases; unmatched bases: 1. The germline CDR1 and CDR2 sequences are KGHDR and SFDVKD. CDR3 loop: CATSEGLAQFF. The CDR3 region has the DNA TGTGCCACCAGTGAGGGACTAGCCCAGTTCTTC.

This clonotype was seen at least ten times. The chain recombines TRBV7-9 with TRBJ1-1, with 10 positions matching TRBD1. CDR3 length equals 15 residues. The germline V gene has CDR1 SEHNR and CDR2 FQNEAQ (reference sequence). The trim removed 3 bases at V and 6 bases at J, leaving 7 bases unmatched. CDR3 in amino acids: CASSFSGTGDSEAFF. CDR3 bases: TGTGCCAGCAGCTTCTCCGGGACAGGGGACTCTGAAGCTTTCTTT. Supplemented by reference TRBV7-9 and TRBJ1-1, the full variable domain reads DTGVSQNPRHKITKRGQNVTFRCDPISEHNRLYWYRQTLGQGPEFLTYFQNEAQLEKSRLLSDRFSAERPKGSFSTLEIQRTEQGDSAMYLCASSFSGTGDSEAFFGQGTRLTVV.

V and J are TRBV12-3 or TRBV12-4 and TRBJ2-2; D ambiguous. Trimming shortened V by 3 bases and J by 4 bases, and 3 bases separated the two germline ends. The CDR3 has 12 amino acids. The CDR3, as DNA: TGTGCCAGCAGTTTTTTCACCGGGGAGCTGTTTTTT. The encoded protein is CASSFFTGELFF.

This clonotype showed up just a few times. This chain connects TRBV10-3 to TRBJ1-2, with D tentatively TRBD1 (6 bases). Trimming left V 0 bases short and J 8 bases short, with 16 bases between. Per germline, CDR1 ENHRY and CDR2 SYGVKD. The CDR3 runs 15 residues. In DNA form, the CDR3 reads TGTGCCATCAGTGAGTCAGGGACACCAGGAAAGGGCTACACCTTC. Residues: CAISESGTPGKGYTF.

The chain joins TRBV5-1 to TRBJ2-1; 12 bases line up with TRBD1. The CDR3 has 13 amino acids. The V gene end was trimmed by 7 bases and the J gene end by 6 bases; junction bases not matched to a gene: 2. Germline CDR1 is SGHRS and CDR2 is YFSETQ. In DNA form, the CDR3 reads TGCGCCAGCGGGACAGGGGGCATCAATGAGCAGTTCTTC. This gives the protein CASGTGGINEQFF.

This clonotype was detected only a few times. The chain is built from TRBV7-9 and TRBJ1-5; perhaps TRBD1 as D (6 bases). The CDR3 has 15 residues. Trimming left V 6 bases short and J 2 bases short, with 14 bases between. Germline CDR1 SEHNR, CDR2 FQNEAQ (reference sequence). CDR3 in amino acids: CASRSYREGNQPQHF. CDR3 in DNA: TGTGCCAGCAGAAGTTACAGGGAGGGCAATCAGCCCCAGCATTTT.

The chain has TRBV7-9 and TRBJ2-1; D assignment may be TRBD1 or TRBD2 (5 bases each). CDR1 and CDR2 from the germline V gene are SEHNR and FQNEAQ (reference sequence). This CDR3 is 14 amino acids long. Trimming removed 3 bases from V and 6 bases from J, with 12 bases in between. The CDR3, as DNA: TGTGCCAGCAGCTTCTGGGACCGAGGCAATGAGCAGTTCTTC. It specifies CASSFWDRGNEQFF.

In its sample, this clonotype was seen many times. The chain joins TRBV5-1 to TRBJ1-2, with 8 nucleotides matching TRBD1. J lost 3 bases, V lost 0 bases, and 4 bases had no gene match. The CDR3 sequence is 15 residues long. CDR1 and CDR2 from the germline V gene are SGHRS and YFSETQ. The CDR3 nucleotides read TGCGCCAGCAGCTTGGAGACAGGGGCGGACTATGGCTACACCTTC. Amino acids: CASSLETGADYGYTF.

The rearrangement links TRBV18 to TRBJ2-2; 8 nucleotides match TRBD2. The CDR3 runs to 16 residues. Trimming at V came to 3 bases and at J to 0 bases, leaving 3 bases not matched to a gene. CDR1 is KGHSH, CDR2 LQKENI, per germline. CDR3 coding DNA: TGTGCCAGCTCACCGGCGGGACTAGCGAACACCGGGGAGCTGTTTTTT. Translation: CASSPAGLANTGELFF.

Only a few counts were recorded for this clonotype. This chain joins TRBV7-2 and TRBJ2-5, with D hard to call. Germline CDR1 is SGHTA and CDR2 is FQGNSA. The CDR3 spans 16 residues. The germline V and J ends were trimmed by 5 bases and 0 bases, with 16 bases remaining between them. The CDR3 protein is CASSKGGSRYQETQYF. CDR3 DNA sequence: TGTGCCAGCAGCAAAGGCGGCAGCCGTTACCAAGAGACCCAGTACTTC.

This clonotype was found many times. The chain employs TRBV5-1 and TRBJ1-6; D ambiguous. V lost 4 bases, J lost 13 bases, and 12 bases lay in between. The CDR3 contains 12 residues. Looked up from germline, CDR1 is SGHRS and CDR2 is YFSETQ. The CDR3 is CASSAETSPLHF. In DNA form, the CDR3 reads TGCGCCAGCAGCGCTGAAACTTCGCCCCTCCACTTT.

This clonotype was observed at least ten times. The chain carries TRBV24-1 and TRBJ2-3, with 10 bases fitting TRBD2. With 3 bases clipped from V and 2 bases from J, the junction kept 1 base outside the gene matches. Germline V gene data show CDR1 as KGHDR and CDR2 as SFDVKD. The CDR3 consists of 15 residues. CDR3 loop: CATSDSGRATDTQYF. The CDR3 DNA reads TGTGCCACCAGTGATAGCGGGAGGGCCACAGATACGCAGTATTTT.

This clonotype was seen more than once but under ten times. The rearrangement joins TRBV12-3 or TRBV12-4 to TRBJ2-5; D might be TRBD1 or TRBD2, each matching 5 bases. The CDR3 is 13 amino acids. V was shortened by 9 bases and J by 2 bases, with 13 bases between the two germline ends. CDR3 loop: CAREGNCQETQYF. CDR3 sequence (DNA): TGTGCCAGAGAGGGGAATTGTCAAGAGACCCAGTACTTC.

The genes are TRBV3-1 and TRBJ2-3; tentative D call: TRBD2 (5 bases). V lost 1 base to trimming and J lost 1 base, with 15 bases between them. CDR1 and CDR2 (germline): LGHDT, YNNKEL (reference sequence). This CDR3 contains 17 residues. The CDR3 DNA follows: TGTGCCAGCAGCCAAGGCGTTCGAGGGTTGGGCACAGATACGCAGTATTTT. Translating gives CASSQGVRGLGTDTQYF.

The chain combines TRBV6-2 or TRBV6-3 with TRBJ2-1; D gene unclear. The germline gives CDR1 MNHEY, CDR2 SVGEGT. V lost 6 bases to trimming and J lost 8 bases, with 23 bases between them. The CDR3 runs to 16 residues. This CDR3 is CASRPVTARYRDEQFF. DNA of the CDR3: TGTGCCAGCAGGCCCGTAACCGCCCGGTATCGGGATGAGCAGTTCTTC.